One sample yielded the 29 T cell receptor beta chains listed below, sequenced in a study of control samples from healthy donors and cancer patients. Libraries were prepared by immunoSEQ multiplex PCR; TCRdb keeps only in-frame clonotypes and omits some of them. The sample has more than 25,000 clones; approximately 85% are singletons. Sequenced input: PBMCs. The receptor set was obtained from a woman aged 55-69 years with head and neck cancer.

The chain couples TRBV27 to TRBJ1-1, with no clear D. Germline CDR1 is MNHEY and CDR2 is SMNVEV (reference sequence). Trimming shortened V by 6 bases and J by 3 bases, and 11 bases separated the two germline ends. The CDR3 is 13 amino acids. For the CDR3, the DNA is TGTGCCAGCAGCCCTTACGGGGACACTGAAGCTTTCTTT. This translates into CASSPYGDTEAFF.

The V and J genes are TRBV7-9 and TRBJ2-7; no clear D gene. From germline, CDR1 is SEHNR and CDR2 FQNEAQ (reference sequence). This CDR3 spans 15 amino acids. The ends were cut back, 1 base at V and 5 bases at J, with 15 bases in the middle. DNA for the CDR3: TGTGCCAGCAGCTTAGACATAAGCAGGATCAACGAGCAGTACTTC. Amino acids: CASSLDISRINEQYF.

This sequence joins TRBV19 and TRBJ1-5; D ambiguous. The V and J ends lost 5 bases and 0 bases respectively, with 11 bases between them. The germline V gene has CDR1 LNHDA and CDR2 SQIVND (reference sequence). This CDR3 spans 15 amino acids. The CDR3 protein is CASSADGSSNQPQHF. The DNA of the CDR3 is TGTGCCAGTAGTGCCGACGGAAGTAGCAATCAGCCCCAGCATTTT.

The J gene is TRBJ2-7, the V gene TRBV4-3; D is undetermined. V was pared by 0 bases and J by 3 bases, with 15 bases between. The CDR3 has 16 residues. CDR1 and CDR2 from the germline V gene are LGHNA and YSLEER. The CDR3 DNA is TGCGCCAGCAGCCAAGAGTCCCAGGTCTCCAGCTACGAGCAGTACTTC. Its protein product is CASSQESQVSSYEQYF.

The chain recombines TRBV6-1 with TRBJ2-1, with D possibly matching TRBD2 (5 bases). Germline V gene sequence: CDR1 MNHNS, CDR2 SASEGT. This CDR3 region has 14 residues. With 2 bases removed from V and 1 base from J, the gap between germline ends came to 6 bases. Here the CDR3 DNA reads TGTGCCAGCAGTGAACTAGCATCCTACAATGAGCAGTTCTTC. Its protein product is CASSELASYNEQFF.

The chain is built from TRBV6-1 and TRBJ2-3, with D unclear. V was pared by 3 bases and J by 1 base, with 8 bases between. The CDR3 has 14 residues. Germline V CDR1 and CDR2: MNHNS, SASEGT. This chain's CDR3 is CASSDVRGTDTQYF. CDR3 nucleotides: TGTGCCAGCAGTGACGTACGAGGCACAGATACGCAGTATTTT.

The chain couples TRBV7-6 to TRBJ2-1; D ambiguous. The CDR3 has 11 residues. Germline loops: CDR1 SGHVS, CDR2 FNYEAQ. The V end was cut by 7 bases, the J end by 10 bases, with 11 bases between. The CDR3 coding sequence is TGTGCCAGCAAAACGGATCTAGAGCAGTTCTTC. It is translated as CASKTDLEQFF.

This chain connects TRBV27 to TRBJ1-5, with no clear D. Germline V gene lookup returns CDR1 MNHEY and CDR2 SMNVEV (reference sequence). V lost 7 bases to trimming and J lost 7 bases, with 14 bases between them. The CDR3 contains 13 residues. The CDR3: CASMSGSGQPQHF. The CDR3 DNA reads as TGTGCCAGCATGTCCGGAAGCGGGCAGCCCCAGCATTTT.

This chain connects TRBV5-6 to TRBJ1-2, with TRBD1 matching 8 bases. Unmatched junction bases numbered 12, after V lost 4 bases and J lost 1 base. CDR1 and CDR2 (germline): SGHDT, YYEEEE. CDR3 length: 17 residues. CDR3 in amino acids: CASSRERGTGVNYGYTF. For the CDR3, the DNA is TGTGCCAGCAGCCGGGAGCGCGGGACAGGAGTTAACTATGGCTACACCTTC.

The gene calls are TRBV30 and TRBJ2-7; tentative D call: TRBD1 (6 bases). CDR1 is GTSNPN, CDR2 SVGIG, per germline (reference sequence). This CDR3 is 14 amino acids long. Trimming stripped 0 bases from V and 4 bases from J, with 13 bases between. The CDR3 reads CAWSVQGRVYEQYF. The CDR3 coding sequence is TGTGCCTGGAGTGTACAGGGCAGGGTATACGAGCAGTACTTC.

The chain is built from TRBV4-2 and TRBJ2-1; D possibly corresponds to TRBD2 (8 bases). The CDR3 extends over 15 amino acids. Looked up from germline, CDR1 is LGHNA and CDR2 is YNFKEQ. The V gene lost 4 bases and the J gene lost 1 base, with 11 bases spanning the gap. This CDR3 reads CASSLAGQSYNEQFF. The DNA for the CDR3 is TGTGCCAGCAGCCTAGCGGGACAGTCCTACAATGAGCAGTTCTTC.

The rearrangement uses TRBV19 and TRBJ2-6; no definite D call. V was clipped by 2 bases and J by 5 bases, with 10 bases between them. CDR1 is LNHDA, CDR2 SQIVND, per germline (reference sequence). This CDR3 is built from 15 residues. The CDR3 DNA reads TGTGCCAGTAGTATACAGCATTCGAGGGCCAACGTCCTGACTTTC. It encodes CASSIQHSRANVLTF.

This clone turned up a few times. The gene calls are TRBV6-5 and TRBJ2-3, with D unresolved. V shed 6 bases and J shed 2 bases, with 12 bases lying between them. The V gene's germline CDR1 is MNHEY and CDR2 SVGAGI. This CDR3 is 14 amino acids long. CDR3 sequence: CASRTSPNTDTQYF. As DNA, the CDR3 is TGTGCCAGCAGAACAAGCCCTAACACAGATACGCAGTATTTT.

The CDR3 spells CASRTGGKTEAFF. The CDR3 DNA reads as TGTGCCAGCAGGACAGGGGGGAAAACTGAAGCTTTCTTT. The chain is built from TRBV12-3 or TRBV12-4 and TRBJ1-1; TRBD1 matches 9 bases. With V trimmed by 6 bases and J by 5 bases, 4 bases remained unmatched. This CDR3 is built from 13 residues.

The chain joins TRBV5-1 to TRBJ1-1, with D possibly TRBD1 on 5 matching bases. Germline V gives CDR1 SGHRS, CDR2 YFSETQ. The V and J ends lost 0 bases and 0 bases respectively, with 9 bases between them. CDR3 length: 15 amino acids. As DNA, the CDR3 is TGCGCCAGCAGCTTGGACAGGCAGCTGAACACTGAAGCTTTCTTT. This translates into CASSLDRQLNTEAFF.

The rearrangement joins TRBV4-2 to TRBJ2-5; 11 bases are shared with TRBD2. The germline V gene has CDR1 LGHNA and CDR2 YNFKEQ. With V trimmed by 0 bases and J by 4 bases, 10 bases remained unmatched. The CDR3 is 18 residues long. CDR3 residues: CASSQDIAGGRGVETQYF. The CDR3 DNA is TGTGCCAGCAGCCAAGACATAGCGGGGGGGCGAGGAGTAGAGACCCAGTACTTC.

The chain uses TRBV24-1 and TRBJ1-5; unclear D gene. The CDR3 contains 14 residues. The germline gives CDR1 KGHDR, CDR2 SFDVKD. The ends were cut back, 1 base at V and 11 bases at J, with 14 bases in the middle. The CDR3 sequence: CATSDFRAARAQHF. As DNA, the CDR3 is TGTGCCACCAGTGATTTTAGGGCGGCCCGCGCCCAGCATTTT.

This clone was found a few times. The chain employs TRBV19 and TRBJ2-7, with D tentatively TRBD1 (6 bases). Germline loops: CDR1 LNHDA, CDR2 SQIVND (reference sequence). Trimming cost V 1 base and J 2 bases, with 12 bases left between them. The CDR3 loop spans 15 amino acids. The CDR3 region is CASSIGDNPPYEQYF. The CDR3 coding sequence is TGTGCCAGTAGTATAGGGGACAACCCTCCCTACGAGCAGTACTTC.

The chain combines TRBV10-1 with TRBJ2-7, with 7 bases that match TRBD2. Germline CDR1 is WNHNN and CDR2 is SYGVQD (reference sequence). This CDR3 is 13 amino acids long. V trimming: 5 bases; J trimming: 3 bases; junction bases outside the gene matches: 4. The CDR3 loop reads CASSSQRGYEQYF. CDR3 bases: TGCGCCAGCAGTTCTCAGCGGGGCTACGAGCAGTACTTC.

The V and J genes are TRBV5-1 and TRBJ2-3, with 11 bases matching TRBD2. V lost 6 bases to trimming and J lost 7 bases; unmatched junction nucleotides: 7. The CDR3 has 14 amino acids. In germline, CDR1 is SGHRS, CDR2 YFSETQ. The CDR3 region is CASTLTSGANTQYF. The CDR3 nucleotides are TGCGCCAGCACACTGACTAGCGGGGCGAATACGCAGTATTTT.

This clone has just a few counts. The DNA for the CDR3 is TGCGCCAGCAGCTTGGCGGGGGGAATCAACGAGCAGTACTTC. It encodes CASSLAGGINEQYF. V usage is TRBV5-1 and J usage is TRBJ2-7; 7 positions match TRBD2. This CDR3 is 14 amino acids long. Trimming took 0 bases from V and 5 from J; bases not matched to a gene: 5. Per the germline V gene, CDR1 is SGHRS and CDR2 is YFSETQ.

The CDR3 sequence: CASRLRGGRTGELFF. CDR3 nucleotides: TGTGCCAGCAGGCTGCGCGGGGGGCGGACCGGGGAGCTGTTTTTT. This sequence joins TRBV2 and TRBJ2-2; 8 nucleotides align to TRBD2. The CDR3 totals 15 residues. CDR1 and CDR2 from the germline V gene are SNHLY and FYNNEI. V lost 6 bases, J lost 5 bases, and 8 bases stayed unmatched.

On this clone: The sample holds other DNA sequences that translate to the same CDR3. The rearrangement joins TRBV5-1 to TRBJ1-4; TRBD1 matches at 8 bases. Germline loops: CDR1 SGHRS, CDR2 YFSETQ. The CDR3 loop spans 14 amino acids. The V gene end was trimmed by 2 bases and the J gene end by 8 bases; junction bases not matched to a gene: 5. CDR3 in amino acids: CASSFGQGREKLFF. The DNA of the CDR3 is TGCGCCAGCAGCTTCGGACAGGGTAGGGAAAAACTGTTTTTT.

CDR3 DNA sequence: TGTGCCAGCGGTACCACGTGGGGCAATCAGCCCCAGCATTTT. Its translation: CASGTTWGNQPQHF. The chain has TRBV5-5 and TRBJ1-5; D not certain. Looked up from germline, CDR1 is SGHKS and CDR2 is YYEKEE (reference sequence). V lost 7 bases and J lost 2, with 13 bases in between. The CDR3 extends over 14 amino acids.

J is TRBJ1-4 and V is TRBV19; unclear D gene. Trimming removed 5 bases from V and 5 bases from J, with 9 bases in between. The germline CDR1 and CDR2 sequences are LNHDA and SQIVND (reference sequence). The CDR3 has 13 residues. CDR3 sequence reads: CASSRRSNEKLFF. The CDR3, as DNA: TGTGCCAGTAGTCGACGGTCGAATGAAAAACTGTTTTTT.

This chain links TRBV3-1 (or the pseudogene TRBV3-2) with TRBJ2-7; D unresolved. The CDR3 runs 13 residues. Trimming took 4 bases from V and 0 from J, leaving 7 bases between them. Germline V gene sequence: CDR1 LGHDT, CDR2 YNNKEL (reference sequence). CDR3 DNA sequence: TGTGCCAGCAGCCTACCCCCCTCCTACGAGCAGTACTTC. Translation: CASSLPPSYEQYF.

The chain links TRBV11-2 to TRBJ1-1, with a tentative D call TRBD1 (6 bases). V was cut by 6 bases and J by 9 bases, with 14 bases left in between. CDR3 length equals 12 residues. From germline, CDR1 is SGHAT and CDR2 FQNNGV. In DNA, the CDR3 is TGTGCCAGCAGTGGATCCAGGGGACAAGCTTTCTTT. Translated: CASSGSRGQAFF.

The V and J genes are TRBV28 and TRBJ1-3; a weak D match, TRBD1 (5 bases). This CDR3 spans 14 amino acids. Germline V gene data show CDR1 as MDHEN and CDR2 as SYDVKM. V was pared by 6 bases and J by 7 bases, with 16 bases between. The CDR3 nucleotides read TGTGCCAGCAGCTCAAGGGGTTTTGTGAACACCATATATTTT. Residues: CASSSRGFVNTIYF. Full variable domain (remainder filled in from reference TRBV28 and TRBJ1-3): DVKVTQSSRYLVKRTGEKVFLECVQDMDHENMFWYRQDPGLGLRLIYFSYDVKMKEKGDIPEGYSVSREKKERFSLILESASTNQTSMYLCASSSRGFVNTIYFGEGSWLTVV.

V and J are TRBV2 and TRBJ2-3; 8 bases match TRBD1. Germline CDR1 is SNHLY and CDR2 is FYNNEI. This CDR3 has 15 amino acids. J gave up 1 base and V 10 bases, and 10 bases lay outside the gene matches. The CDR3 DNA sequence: TGTGCCACGCAGTGGCAGGGGGCACGCACAGATACGCAGTATTTT. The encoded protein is CATQWQGARTDTQYF.